This TCR beta chain originates from a study of shared clonotypes between healthy human individuals. The CDR3 extends over 14 amino acids. J lost 9 bases, V lost 1 base, and 7 bases had no gene match. In germline, CDR1 is SGHDN, CDR2 FVKESK. Ten or more counts support this clone. Libraries were prepared by immunoSEQ multiplex PCR; TCRdb keeps only in-frame clonotypes and omits some of them. The sample shows over a million clones, more than 75% of them seen only once. This clonotype was obtained from a man younger than 30 in good health. Some clones in this sample may be carry-over from other donors' samples. This sequence joins TRBV14 and TRBJ2-7, with 9 bases that match TRBD2. Sequenced input: memory CD4+ T cells from PBMCs. Noted subset: CD45RA-negative fraction. The CDR3 here is CASSQVAGAPRQYF. CDR3 nucleotide sequence: TGTGCCAGCAGCCAAGTAGCGGGAGCCCCGAGGCAGTACTTC.